A single sample is the source of the 27 T cell receptor beta chains below, sequenced in a study of control samples from healthy donors and cancer patients. Sequencing used immunoSEQ multiplex PCR; TCRdb keeps in-frame clones, though not all of them. The table has 60,000 to 100,000 clones, around nine tenths seen once. The source material was blood. These receptors came from a man aged 45-60 years in good health.

The chain combines TRBV6-5 with TRBJ2-5, with D perhaps matching TRBD1 or TRBD2 (6 bases each). Germline assignment: CDR1 MNHEY and CDR2 SVGAGI. The length of the CDR3 is 13 residues. V lost 11 bases to trimming and J lost 1 base, with 14 bases between them. The CDR3 DNA follows: TGTGCCTCCGGGGGCGGACGCCAAGAGACCCAGTACTTC. It translates to CASGGGRQETQYF.

This clone has just one count. V and J are TRBV2 and TRBJ1-2, with 8 bases that match TRBD1. CDR1 and CDR2 from the germline V gene are SNHLY and FYNNEI. V shed 6 bases and J 4 bases; nucleotides not matched to a gene: 7. The CDR3 length is 14 residues. As DNA, the CDR3 is TGTGCCAGCAGACCTTTGGACAGGGCCTATGGCTACACCTTC. It yields the protein CASRPLDRAYGYTF.

The V call is TRBV4-2, the J call TRBJ2-7; 7 bases map to TRBD1. The CDR3 totals 12 residues. Losses at the gene ends were 5 bases for V and 4 bases for J; bases not matched to a gene: 2. Germline lookup yields CDR1 LGHNA and CDR2 YNFKEQ. The CDR3 sequence is CASSSGGYEQYF. As DNA, the CDR3 is TGTGCCAGCAGCTCAGGGGGATACGAGCAGTACTTC.

The rearrangement joins TRBV2 to TRBJ2-7; D possibly corresponds to TRBD2 (5 bases). This CDR3 has 14 residues. Germline V gene data show CDR1 as SNHLY and CDR2 as FYNNEI. The V end was cut by 6 bases, the J end by 0 bases, with 12 bases between. CDR3 sequence reads: CASRPGFPSYEQYF. DNA for the CDR3: TGTGCCAGCAGGCCGGGGTTTCCCTCCTACGAGCAGTACTTC.

The chain carries TRBV10-3 and TRBJ1-5; possibly TRBD1 for D (5 bases). V was clipped by 0 bases and J by 2 bases, with 5 bases between them. Germline CDR1 and CDR2: ENHRY and SYGVKD. CDR3 size: 14 residues. CDR3 amino acids: CAISESGGNQPQHF. In DNA, the CDR3 is TGTGCCATCAGTGAGTCAGGGGGCAATCAGCCCCAGCATTTT.

This clone has a single count. The rearrangement uses TRBV6-2 or TRBV6-3 and TRBJ2-4, with 9 positions matching TRBD1. V was clipped by 5 bases and J by 8 bases; unmatched bases: 7. Germline CDR1 is MNHEY and CDR2 is SVGEGT. There are 14 residues in the CDR3. The CDR3 region has the DNA TGTGCCAGCAGTAACCACCGGGACAGGGACATTCAGTACTTC. Translation: CASSNHRDRDIQYF.

This sequence joins TRBV10-3 and TRBJ2-7; 11 bases map to TRBD1. Trimming took 2 bases from V and 5 from J; bases not matched to a gene: 5. Germline-derived CDR1 and CDR2 are ENHRY and SYGVKD. The CDR3 covers 15 residues. CDR3 sequence reads: CAISETRTGGHEQYF. In nucleotides, the CDR3 is TGTGCCATCAGTGAGACGAGGACAGGGGGCCACGAGCAGTACTTC.

The chain employs TRBV18 and TRBJ1-6; D is perhaps TRBD1 (5 bases). V lost 2 bases and J 9 bases, leaving 8 bases between the germline ends. CDR1 and CDR2 from the germline V gene are KGHSH and LQKENI. This CDR3 comprises 13 residues. CDR3 in amino acids: CASSPEGTSPLHF. The CDR3, as DNA: TGTGCCAGCTCACCAGAGGGGACTTCACCCCTCCACTTT. The whole variable domain, remainder taken from reference TRBV18 and TRBJ1-6, is NAGVMQNPRHLVRRRGQEARLRCSPMKGHSHVYWYRQLPEEGLKFMVYLQKENIIDESGMPKERFSAEFPKEGPSILRIQQVVRGDSAAYFCASSPEGTSPLHFGNGTRLTVT.

This sequence joins TRBV4-3 and TRBJ1-5; TRBD1 matches at 8 bases. The V gene's germline CDR1 is LGHNA and CDR2 YSLEER. The CDR3 is 13 amino acids. With 4 bases clipped from V and 6 bases from J, the junction kept 2 bases outside the gene matches. The CDR3 DNA reads as TGCGCCAGCAGCCGAGACAGGGGTCAGCCCCAGCATTTT. Amino acid sequence: CASSRDRGQPQHF.

This sequence joins TRBV11-2 and TRBJ2-3; tentative D call: TRBD2 (7 bases). Trimming shortened V by 8 bases and J by 3 bases, and 18 bases separated the two germline ends. Per the germline V gene, CDR1 is SGHAT and CDR2 is FQNNGV. There are 15 residues in the CDR3. The CDR3 DNA sequence: TGTGCCAGCTCGGAGGCCGGGGGGCGGACAGATACGCAGTATTTT. Its translation is CASSEAGGRTDTQYF.

The chain uses TRBV2 and TRBJ2-7, with 7 bases lining up with TRBD2. The CDR3 is made up of 14 amino acids. Germline V gene data show CDR1 as SNHLY and CDR2 as FYNNEI. J lost 2 bases, V lost 11 bases, and 12 bases had no gene match. The CDR3 sequence: CAGRGSSSPYEQYF. CDR3 DNA: TGTGCCGGGCGGGGGTCGTCCTCCCCCTACGAGCAGTACTTC.

The rearrangement uses TRBV9 and TRBJ2-1, with a weak D call TRBD2 (5 bases). CDR3 length: 15 amino acids. V gave up 4 bases and J gave up 7 bases, with 18 bases separating them. The V gene's germline CDR1 is SGDLS and CDR2 YYNGEE. The chain's CDR3 is CASSPMRTGINEQFF. The CDR3 nucleotides are TGTGCCAGCAGCCCCATGAGGACGGGGATAAATGAGCAGTTCTTC.

This rearrangement joins TRBV3-1 (or the pseudogene TRBV3-2) to TRBJ1-1; 8 bases line up with TRBD1. V dropped 1 base and J dropped 8; count of bases not matched to a gene: 3. CDR3 size: 13 residues. Germline loops: CDR1 LGHDT, CDR2 YNNKEL (reference sequence). The CDR3 region is CASSQGRTGEAFF. The CDR3 DNA sequence: TGTGCCAGCAGCCAAGGCCGGACAGGGGAAGCTTTCTTT.

CDR3 region: CASSPGAGQPQHF. CDR3 nucleotide sequence: TGTGCCAGCAGCCCTGGTGCGGGTCAGCCCCAGCATTTT. The chain is built from TRBV6-2 or TRBV6-3 and TRBJ1-5; no firm D call. Germline V gives CDR1 MNHEY, CDR2 SVGEGT. The CDR3 has 13 residues. Trimming left V 6 bases short and J 6 bases short, with 12 bases between.

This rearrangement joins TRBV30 to TRBJ1-2, with 8 bases fitting TRBD1. With 5 bases clipped from V and 0 bases from J, the junction kept 5 bases outside the gene matches. The CDR3 spans 14 residues. The germline gives CDR1 GTSNPN, CDR2 SVGIG (reference sequence). The CDR3 coding sequence is TGTGCCTGGGGACAGGGCGGGACTAACTATGGCTACACCTTC. It encodes CAWGQGGTNYGYTF.

This chain links TRBV6-5 with TRBJ1-4; D is undetermined. The V gene lost 10 bases and the J gene lost 2 bases, with 17 bases spanning the gap. The CDR3 spans 15 residues. From germline, CDR1 is MNHEY and CDR2 SVGAGI. The CDR3, as DNA: TGTGCCATCTGGGATTTGGGGTCGACTAATGAAAAACTGTTTTTT. Its translation: CAIWDLGSTNEKLFF.

V is TRBV5-4 and J is TRBJ2-3; D unresolved. The CDR3 sequence is 15 residues long. V was cut by 0 bases and J by 2 bases, with 10 bases left in between. CDR1 and CDR2 from the germline V gene are SGHNT and YYREEE (reference sequence). CDR3: CASSLGSPTTDTQYF. DNA of the CDR3: TGTGCCAGCAGCTTGGGGTCTCCTACCACAGATACGCAGTATTTT. Complete variable domain (other parts from reference TRBV5-4 and TRBJ2-3): ETGVTQSPTHLIKTRGQQVTLRCSSQSGHNTVSWYQQALGQGPQFIFQYYREEENGRGNFPPRFSGLQFPNYSSELNVNALELDDSALYLCASSLGSPTTDTQYFGPGTRLTVL.

The chain recombines TRBV6-2 or TRBV6-3 with TRBJ1-1; D uncertain. The CDR3 has 15 amino acids. Deletions cut 0 bases from V and 1 base from J, with 9 bases between. Germline V gene sequence: CDR1 MNHEY, CDR2 SVGEGT. The CDR3 DNA sequence: TGTGCCAGCAGTTACTCGAACTGGAGGAACACTGAAGCTTTCTTT. It codes for CASSYSNWRNTEAFF.

The count of this clone is one. V is TRBV6-5 and J is TRBJ1-6; D possibly corresponds to TRBD1 (5 bases). Germline assignment: CDR1 MNHEY and CDR2 SVGAGI. V lost 4 bases to trimming and J lost 9 bases, with 16 bases between them. The CDR3 contains 15 residues. CDR3: CASSLSGGWTSPLHF. DNA of the CDR3: TGTGCCAGCAGTTTGTCGGGGGGATGGACTTCACCCCTCCACTTT.

This sequence joins TRBV19 and TRBJ2-7; unclear D gene. Germline CDR1 is LNHDA and CDR2 is SQIVND (reference sequence). CDR3 size: 16 residues. V was shortened by 3 bases and J by 0 bases, with 15 bases between the two germline ends. The CDR3 sequence: CASSILLAFDSYEQYF. CDR3 DNA: TGTGCCAGTAGTATTCTTCTGGCCTTCGACTCCTACGAGCAGTACTTC.

The V gene is TRBV18, the J gene TRBJ2-1; D unresolved. The CDR3 has 16 residues. The germline CDR1 and CDR2 sequences are KGHSH and LQKENI. V was cut by 4 bases and J by 1 base, with 14 bases left in between. CDR3 protein: CASSRYGPGSYNEQFF. The CDR3 DNA sequence: TGTGCCAGCTCACGCTATGGCCCCGGGTCCTACAATGAGCAGTTCTTC.

The rearrangement uses TRBV5-1 and TRBJ1-1; D is undetermined. CDR1 SGHRS and CDR2 YFSETQ come from the germline V gene. CDR3 length equals 15 residues. V lost 4 bases and J lost 0, with 13 bases in between. CDR3 coding DNA: TGCGCCAGCAGCCCAGGACGTTTCATGAACACTGAAGCTTTCTTT. Protein sequence: CASSPGRFMNTEAFF.

This sequence joins TRBV24-1 and TRBJ2-2; D could derive from TRBD1 or TRBD2 (5 bases each). The CDR3 spans 13 residues. The V end lost 6 bases, the J end lost 5 bases, and 9 bases lay between the germline ends. Germline V gives CDR1 KGHDR, CDR2 SFDVKD. CDR3 nucleotides: TGTGCCACCAGTAGAGGGGCAACCGGGGAGCTGTTTTTT. Its translation: CATSRGATGELFF.

This sequence joins TRBV30 and TRBJ1-2, with 8 nucleotides matching TRBD1. This CDR3 contains 12 residues. Per the germline V gene, CDR1 is GTSNPN and CDR2 is SVGIG (reference sequence). V was pared by 5 bases and J by 8 bases, with 7 bases of the junction left unmatched. The CDR3 DNA follows: TGTGCCTGGTCCACAGGGGGAGGAGGCTACACCTTC. Translated: CAWSTGGGGYTF. Full variable domain (rest looked up from reference TRBV30 and TRBJ1-2): SQTIHQWPATLVQPVGSPLSLECTVEGTSNPNLYWYRQAAGRGLQLLFYSVGIGQISSEVPQNLSASRPQDRQFILSSKKLLLSDSGFYLCAWSTGGGGYTFGSGTRLTVV.

This clone has a count of ten or more. The gene calls are TRBV5-1 and TRBJ2-5, with D perhaps matching TRBD1 (6 bases). V lost 3 bases and J 2 bases, leaving 8 bases between the germline ends. The length of the CDR3 is 13 residues. From germline, CDR1 is SGHRS and CDR2 YFSETQ. CDR3 DNA sequence: TGCGCCAGCAGCTGGGACATACAAGAGACCCAGTACTTC. Translating it yields CASSWDIQETQYF.

This clone showed up just a few times. The chain combines TRBV4-2 with TRBJ1-4; the D gene is possibly TRBD1 (5 bases). Per the germline V gene, CDR1 is LGHNA and CDR2 is YNFKEQ. V was cut by 4 bases and J by 4 bases, with 22 bases left in between. The length of the CDR3 is 18 residues. CDR3 coding DNA: TGTGCCAGCAGCCCGGGCCTCATTTGGCAAAGGGGTAATGAAAAACTGTTTTTT. Protein: CASSPGLIWQRGNEKLFF.

The genes are TRBV7-2 and TRBJ2-5; D may be TRBD2 (5 bases). Per germline, CDR1 SGHTA and CDR2 FQGNSA. Trimming shortened V by 2 bases and J by 2 bases, and 12 bases separated the two germline ends. The CDR3 runs to 15 residues. The CDR3 sequence is CASSLIIGVQETQYF. The CDR3 coding sequence is TGTGCCAGCAGCTTAATCATCGGGGTTCAAGAGACCCAGTACTTC.